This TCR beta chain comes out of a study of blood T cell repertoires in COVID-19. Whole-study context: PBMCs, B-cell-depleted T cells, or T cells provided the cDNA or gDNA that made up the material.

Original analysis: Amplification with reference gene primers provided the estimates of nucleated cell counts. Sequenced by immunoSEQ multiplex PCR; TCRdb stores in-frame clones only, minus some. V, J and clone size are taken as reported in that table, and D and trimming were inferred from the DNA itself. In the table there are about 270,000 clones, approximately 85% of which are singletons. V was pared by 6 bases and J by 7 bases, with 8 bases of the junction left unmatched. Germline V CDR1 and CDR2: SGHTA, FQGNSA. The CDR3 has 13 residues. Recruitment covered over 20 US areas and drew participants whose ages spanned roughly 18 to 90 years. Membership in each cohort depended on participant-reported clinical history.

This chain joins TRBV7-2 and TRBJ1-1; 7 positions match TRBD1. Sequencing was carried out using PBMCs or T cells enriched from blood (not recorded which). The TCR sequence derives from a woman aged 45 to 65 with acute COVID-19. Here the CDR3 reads CASRTGTASEAFF. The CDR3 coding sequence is TGTGCCAGCAGAACAGGGACAGCGAGTGAAGCTTTCTTT.